This entry concerns a single T cell receptor (beta chain). Its antigen is not known. Some clones are missing from TCRdb's copy, which holds only in-frame ones; the method was immunoSEQ multiplex PCR. The table lists tens of thousands of clones, around 73% of them singletons. The data belong to a study of vaccination effects on CD4 cells after COVID-19. Study as a whole: The second dose preceded post-vaccine samples by a median of 72 days. Study findings and constraints: By a late point after vaccination, infection- and vaccine-induced clones had shrunk markedly through clonal contraction. After vaccination of healthy people, only 1 of 255 vaccine-induced clones cross-reacted with common cold coronaviruses.

Before sequencing took place, the ViraFEST assay used viral peptide pools to expand antigen-specific CD4+ T cells. Culturing for more than 9 days preceded CD4+ T cell isolation. Everyone in the study got two shots of either the BNT162b2 or mRNA-1273 vaccine. Half of the medium was exchanged for IL-2 medium on both days 3 and 7. This sequence originates from a human donor who received a COVID-19 vaccine. The sample consisted of CD4+ T cells from PBMCs cultured with HCoV-229E spike peptides, taken after COVID-19 vaccination.

The CDR3 DNA is TGCGCCAGCAGCATTGGACAGGGTGTCACAGATACGCAGTATTTT. It specifies CASSIGQGVTDTQYF. The V and J genes are TRBV4-1 and TRBJ2-3; 8 nucleotides agree with TRBD1. CDR1 is MGHRA, CDR2 YSYEKL, per germline. This CDR3 has 15 residues. The V and J ends lost 5 bases and 2 bases, in that order; junction bases with no gene match: 6.